The text below deals with one T cell receptor beta chain. These data originate in a study of blood T cell repertoires in COVID-19. Clones were sequenced by immunoSEQ multiplex PCR, and TCRdb holds only the in-frame ones, with some missing. The profile shows approximately 200,000 clones, approximately 78% of them singletons. The CDR3 has 13 amino acids. Germline V lookup: CDR1 LNHDA, CDR2 SQIVND (reference sequence). V lost 1 base and J lost 11, with 12 bases in between. The V and J genes are TRBV19 and TRBJ1-5; D perhaps matches TRBD1 (5 bases). The source material was peripheral blood. The TCR originated in an elderly woman with acute or convalescent COVID-19. DNA for the CDR3: TGTGCCAGTAGTATAGGCCAGGGCGAAGCCCAGCATTTT. Its translation is CASSIGQGEAQHF. Complete variable domain (other parts from reference TRBV19 and TRBJ1-5): DGGITQSPKYLFRKEGQNVTLSCEQNLNHDAMYWYRQDPGQGLRLIYYSQIVNDFQKGDIAEGYSVSREKKESFPLTVTSAQKNPTAFYLCASSIGQGEAQHFGDGTRLSIL.